The 30 T cell receptor beta chains listed next were all sequenced from one sample in a study of blood T cell repertoires in COVID-19. This table comes from immunoSEQ multiplex PCR, and its TCRdb copy is limited to in-frame clones, with some not included. The table includes about 200,000 clones, about 81% detected once. Sequences were obtained from peripheral blood. The receptors here all came from a woman over 75 with COVID-19, enrolled during active disease.

The V and J genes are TRBV3-1 (or the pseudogene TRBV3-2) and TRBJ1-6; D remains ambiguous. The CDR3 totals 15 residues. The V gene lost 0 bases and the J gene lost 3 bases, with 6 bases spanning the gap. The germline CDR1 and CDR2 sequences are LGHDT and YNNKEL (reference sequence). The CDR3 DNA sequence: TGTGCCAGCAGCCAAGATACTATCTATAATTCACCCCTCCACTTT. Translated, it gives CASSQDTIYNSPLHF.

This chain links TRBV18 with TRBJ2-3, with D possibly TRBD1 on 6 matching bases. Germline assignment: CDR1 KGHSH and CDR2 LQKENI. The V end lost 4 bases, the J end lost 0 bases, and 11 bases lay between the germline ends. CDR3 length: 15 amino acids. CDR3 DNA sequence: TGTGCCAGCTCACTCGGACAGCCTAGCACAGATACGCAGTATTTT. This codes for CASSLGQPSTDTQYF.

The rearrangement links TRBV28 to TRBJ1-1, with 7 bases lining up with TRBD1. Looked up from germline, CDR1 is MDHEN and CDR2 is SYDVKM. J gave up 4 bases and V 3 bases, and 5 bases lay outside the gene matches. There are 14 residues in the CDR3. The chain's CDR3 is CASSFLRGRTEAFF. The CDR3 DNA follows: TGTGCCAGCAGTTTTCTAAGGGGGCGCACTGAAGCTTTCTTT.

This sequence joins TRBV12-3 or TRBV12-4 and TRBJ2-5; 9 bases align to TRBD2. Trimming removed 3 bases from V and 8 bases from J; junction bases left unmatched: 4. The CDR3 spans 13 residues. The CDR3 nucleotides read TGTGCCAGCAGTTTCCAGCGGGAGGCAACCCAGTACTTC. Translation: CASSFQREATQYF.

This chain joins TRBV10-2 and TRBJ1-4; the match to TRBD1 covers 8 bases. V lost 6 bases, J lost 2 bases, and 5 bases stayed unmatched. Germline values: CDR1 WSHSY, CDR2 SAAADI. There are 15 residues in the CDR3. The CDR3 reads CASRTRQGTNEKLFF. CDR3 sequence (DNA): TGCGCCAGCAGGACCCGACAGGGGACTAATGAAAAACTGTTTTTT.

This rearrangement joins TRBV7-9 to TRBJ1-4; D uncertain. V shed 7 bases and J shed 7 bases, with 13 bases lying between them. The CDR3 has 13 amino acids. Germline values: CDR1 SEHNR, CDR2 FQNEAQ (reference sequence). The CDR3 loop is CASNLGHGEKLFF. In nucleotides, the CDR3 is TGTGCCAGCAATCTCGGTCACGGTGAAAAACTGTTTTTT.

V usage is TRBV10-3 and J usage is TRBJ1-5, with 7 bases matching TRBD1. The CDR3 consists of 15 residues. Trimming cost V 3 bases and J 6 bases; bases outside gene matches: 8. The germline gives CDR1 ENHRY, CDR2 SYGVKD. CDR3 amino acids: CAISEIQGGSQPQHF. The CDR3 bases are TGTGCCATCAGTGAAATCCAGGGGGGAAGTCAGCCCCAGCATTTT.

Points on this clone: The same CDR3 also results from other DNA sequences found in this sample. The chain links TRBV29-1 to TRBJ1-5; D is undetermined. Trimming shortened V by 4 bases and J by 1 base, and 5 bases separated the two germline ends. Germline CDR1 is SQVTM and CDR2 is ANQGSEA. This CDR3 spans 12 amino acids. CDR3 region: CSVGGSNQPQHF. CDR3 in DNA: TGCAGCGTTGGCGGCAGCAATCAGCCCCAGCATTTT.

This clone was observed once. The V call is TRBV12-3 or TRBV12-4, the J call TRBJ1-1, with 8 bases fitting TRBD1. The CDR3 length is 13 residues. V lost 4 bases and J lost 10; bases outside the gene matches: 8. Written as DNA, the CDR3 is TGTGCCAGCAGTTACACCGACAGGGGCCGAGCTTTCTTT. It translates to CASSYTDRGRAFF.

The V call is TRBV5-1, the J call TRBJ2-7; 7 nucleotides line up with TRBD1. The ends lost 4 bases at V and 2 bases at J; junction bases unmatched: 6. This CDR3 spans 14 amino acids. Germline assignment: CDR1 SGHRS and CDR2 YFSETQ. CDR3 sequence: CASSLQGPTYEQYF. The CDR3 DNA reads as TGCGCCAGCAGCCTACAGGGGCCCACCTACGAGCAGTACTTC. Complete variable domain (other parts from reference TRBV5-1 and TRBJ2-7): KAGVTQTPRYLIKTRGQQVTLSCSPISGHRSVSWYQQTPGQGLQFLFEYFSETQRNKGNFPGRFSGRQFSNSRSEMNVSTLELGDSALYLCASSLQGPTYEQYFGPGTRLTVT.

J is TRBJ2-5 and V is TRBV30; 7 bases map to TRBD2. V shed 8 bases and J 4 bases; nucleotides not matched to a gene: 16. This CDR3 spans 15 amino acids. Germline V lookup: CDR1 GTSNPN, CDR2 SVGIG (reference sequence). The DNA of the CDR3 is TGTGCCGGGACCGGGCAGGGCGGGAGAAGAGAGACCCAGTACTTC. As protein: CAGTGQGGRRETQYF.

The chain recombines TRBV6-2 or TRBV6-3 with TRBJ2-3; 13 nucleotides agree with TRBD2. Germline V CDR1 and CDR2: MNHEY, SVGEGT. V was pared by 6 bases and J by 5 bases, with 14 bases of the junction left unmatched. The CDR3 contains 18 residues. In DNA form, the CDR3 reads TGTGCCAGCAGCGACGGCCTCGGGACTAGCGGGAAGGGAGATACGCAGTATTTT. Its protein is CASSDGLGTSGKGDTQYF.

This rearrangement joins TRBV7-2 to TRBJ1-4; D not resolved. Germline loops: CDR1 SGHTA, CDR2 FQGNSA. The CDR3 sequence is 16 residues long. Between the trimmed V and J ends, which lost 2 bases and 5 bases, there was a span of 15 bases. The CDR3 DNA sequence: TGTGCCAGCAGCTTATCTTTCACGGTCGTAAATGAAAAACTGTTTTTT. Amino acids: CASSLSFTVVNEKLFF.

This rearrangement joins TRBV12-3 or TRBV12-4 to TRBJ1-1, with D possibly being TRBD1 (5 bases). V lost 4 bases, J lost 10 bases, and 10 bases lay in between. The CDR3 is 11 residues long. CDR3 nucleotides: TGTGCCAGCAGTTCAGGGTTAGGAGCTTTCTTT. This codes for CASSSGLGAFF.

The rearrangement links TRBV5-8 to TRBJ2-5; D possibly corresponds to TRBD2 (5 bases). In germline, CDR1 is SGHTS, CDR2 YDEGEE. The V end lost 0 bases, the J end lost 4 bases, and 7 bases lay between the germline ends. This CDR3 has 13 amino acids. The CDR3 nucleotides read TGTGCCAGCAGCTTGGGCGAGGGAGAGACCCAGTACTTC. As protein: CASSLGEGETQYF.

Note on this clone: Other DNA sequences of this sample code for an identical CDR3. The chain joins TRBV11-1 to TRBJ1-1; a possible D gene is TRBD1 (6 bases). Germline V gene lookup returns CDR1 SGHAT and CDR2 FQDESV (reference sequence). The length of the CDR3 is 13 residues. The germline V and J ends were trimmed by 5 bases and 2 bases, with 9 bases remaining between them. The CDR3 bases are TGTGCCAGCAGCCTGGGACACAACACTGAAGCTTTCTTT. Amino acids: CASSLGHNTEAFF.

This rearrangement joins TRBV6-2 or TRBV6-3 to TRBJ1-2; no clear D gene. Trimming removed 4 bases from V and 6 bases from J, with 15 bases in between. In germline, CDR1 is MNHEY, CDR2 SVGEGT. The CDR3 consists of 14 residues. The CDR3 bases are TGTGCCAGCAGTTTCGGCGGGATATTTAATGGCTACACCTTC. Its protein is CASSFGGIFNGYTF.

The DNA of the CDR3 is TGTGCCAGCAGCCCGACGGAGACTAGCGGGAGGGTGAAGTACTTC. Translated: CASSPTETSGRVKYF. This chain joins TRBV6-5 and TRBJ2-7; 14 bases match TRBD2. Germline CDR1 reads MNHEY; CDR2 reads SVGAGI. V shed 6 bases and J 11 bases; nucleotides not matched to a gene: 12. CDR3 length equals 15 residues.

V gene TRBV5-5 combines with J gene TRBJ2-4; D gene ambiguous. CDR1 and CDR2 from the germline V gene are SGHKS and YYEKEE (reference sequence). The CDR3 covers 14 residues. Deletions cut 0 bases from V and 8 bases from J, with 12 bases between. The CDR3 region is CASSLGSPLDIQYF. The CDR3 nucleotides are TGTGCCAGCAGCTTGGGGTCCCCTTTAGACATTCAGTACTTC. The full variable domain, completed using reference TRBV5-5 and TRBJ2-4, is DAGVTQSPTHLIKTRGQQVTLRCSPISGHKSVSWYQQVLGQGPQFIFQYYEKEERGRGNFPDRFSARQFPNYSSELNVNALLLGDSALYLCASSLGSPLDIQYFGAGTRLSVL.

This sequence joins TRBV30 and TRBJ2-4; TRBD2 aligns across 11 bases. With V trimmed by 2 bases and J by 6 bases, 9 bases remained unmatched. This CDR3 contains 16 residues. CDR1 and CDR2 (germline): GTSNPN, SVGIG (reference sequence). The CDR3: CAWSILAGAPGNIQYF. The CDR3 bases are TGTGCCTGGAGTATACTAGCGGGAGCGCCGGGAAACATTCAGTACTTC.

The CDR3 sequence: CASSSEGTRIQETQYF. The CDR3 nucleotides read TGTGCCAGCAGTTCCGAGGGGACTAGAATACAAGAGACCCAGTACTTC. The chain joins TRBV5-4 to TRBJ2-5; 8 bases map to TRBD2. The germline V gene encodes CDR1 SGHNT and CDR2 YYREEE (reference sequence). The ends lost 5 bases at V and 2 bases at J; junction bases unmatched: 11. The CDR3 consists of 16 residues.

The V and J genes are TRBV2 and TRBJ1-2; weak D call: TRBD1 (6 bases). V was shortened by 7 bases and J by 4 bases, with 19 bases between the two germline ends. The germline gives CDR1 SNHLY, CDR2 FYNNEI. The CDR3 runs to 15 residues. The CDR3 here is CASITTGISLYGYTF. The CDR3 DNA reads TGTGCCAGCATAACCACAGGGATTTCTCTCTATGGCTACACCTTC.

DNA for the CDR3: TGTGCCTGGAGTCCCCGGGCGGGGGGGCCTCACGAGCAGTACTTC. It encodes CAWSPRAGGPHEQYF. The V call is TRBV30, the J call TRBJ2-7; 9 positions match TRBD2. Germline CDR1 GTSNPN, CDR2 SVGIG (reference sequence). Trimming at V came to 2 bases and at J to 5 bases, leaving 10 bases not matched to a gene. The CDR3 has 15 residues.

The chain employs TRBV5-1 and TRBJ1-2; D perhaps matches TRBD1 (6 bases). CDR3 size: 15 residues. CDR1 and CDR2 from the germline V gene are SGHRS and YFSETQ. The ends were cut back, 5 bases at V and 3 bases at J, with 17 bases in the middle. CDR3 amino acids: CASRPFTTGYYGYTF. The CDR3 coding sequence is TGCGCCAGCAGACCGTTCACCACAGGGTACTATGGCTACACCTTC.

The chain employs TRBV10-3 and TRBJ1-2; no definite D call. There are 13 residues in the CDR3. The V gene lost 3 bases and the J gene lost 0 bases, with 5 bases spanning the gap. Germline V gene lookup returns CDR1 ENHRY and CDR2 SYGVKD. Written as DNA, the CDR3 is TGTGCCATCAGTGACAGTTCTAACTATGGCTACACCTTC. Amino acid sequence: CAISDSSNYGYTF.

V gene TRBV28 combines with J gene TRBJ2-5, with a weak D call TRBD2 (6 bases). V was cut by 6 bases and J by 5 bases, with 13 bases left in between. Germline assignment: CDR1 MDHEN and CDR2 SYDVKM. The CDR3 has 13 residues. The CDR3 DNA is TGTGCCAGCAGCCGCGACCGGGGGGAGACCCAGTACTTC. Protein: CASSRDRGETQYF.

The chain links TRBV19 to TRBJ2-7; maybe TRBD1 (5 bases). Germline loops: CDR1 LNHDA, CDR2 SQIVND (reference sequence). V was pared by 5 bases and J by 3 bases, with 8 bases between. The CDR3 runs 12 residues. CDR3 sequence: CASSPQGYEQYF. In DNA, the CDR3 is TGTGCCAGTAGTCCTCAGGGCTACGAGCAGTACTTC.

The V gene is TRBV15, the J gene TRBJ2-3; D is possibly TRBD1 (6 bases). V lost 5 bases, J lost 3 bases, and 15 bases lay in between. The CDR3 consists of 15 residues. CDR1 and CDR2 (germline): LNHNV, YYDKDF (reference sequence). The CDR3 reads CATSPYGGATDTQYF. The CDR3, as DNA: TGTGCCACCAGCCCCTATGGGGGCGCTACAGATACGCAGTATTTT.

This clone has a single count. This chain joins TRBV28 and TRBJ2-3, with 7 bases that match TRBD2. CDR1 MDHEN and CDR2 SYDVKM come from the germline V gene. The CDR3 is 17 residues long. V lost 7 bases, J lost 0 bases, and 13 bases stayed unmatched. The CDR3 reads CASNSLPRESSTDTQYF. CDR3 DNA sequence: TGTGCCAGCAACAGTTTGCCGCGGGAGTCGAGCACAGATACGCAGTATTTT.

The chain has TRBV27 and TRBJ1-5; 7 bases agree with TRBD1. Germline CDR1 and CDR2: MNHEY and SMNVEV (reference sequence). The CDR3 extends over 13 amino acids. With 4 bases clipped from V and 6 bases from J, the junction kept 3 bases outside the gene matches. CDR3 in DNA: TGTGCCAGCAGTTCGGACAGGTCTCAGCCCCAGCATTTT. This translates into CASSSDRSQPQHF.